The 25 T cell receptor beta chains below all came from one sample that was sequenced in a study of regulatory T cells in long-lasting Graves disease. Sample time point: newly diagnosed GD, antithyroid drugs for less than 3 months. TCR sequences were obtained from RNA taken from PBMCs. Arm-PCR of CDR3 regions with iRepertoire HTBI primers generated TCR beta libraries. One entry per CDR3 protein results from TCRdb running MiXCR on the multiplex PCR reads. The table shows 500,000 or so distinct CDR3 sequences, with 15% to 20% occurring only once. This sample was also put to use in a study of T cells in Graves' hyperthyroidism and ophthalmopathy.

Specimen: peripheral blood mononuclear cells (PBMCs), collected at new diagnosis, from a patient treated with antithyroid drugs. The receptors here all came from a woman aged 35-65 years with Graves disease.

This clonotype was detected many times. The chain joins TRBV7-2 to TRBJ1-1, with D unclear. Trimming stripped 8 bases from V and 0 bases from J, with 10 bases between. CDR1 SGHTA and CDR2 FQGNSA come from the germline V gene. CDR3 size: 13 residues. DNA of the CDR3: TGTGCCAGCCTAAGGGTTTTGAACACTGAAGCTTTCTTT. Its translation: CASLRVLNTEAFF. Looking up the rest from reference TRBV7-2 and TRBJ1-1 gives the full variable domain: GAGVSQSPSNKVTEKGKDVELRCDPISGHTALYWYRQSLGQGLEFLIYFQGNSAPDKSGLPSDRFSAERTGGSVSTLTIQRTQQEDSAVYLCASLRVLNTEAFFGQGTRLTVV.

The chain uses TRBV5-4 and TRBJ2-1; the match to TRBD1 covers 8 bases. The CDR3 is 21 amino acids. Looked up from germline, CDR1 is SGHNT and CDR2 is YYREEE (reference sequence). J was trimmed by 7 bases and V by 4 bases; bases with no gene match: 28. This chain's CDR3 is CASSPGIGQGLNRAGDNEQFF. CDR3 coding DNA: TGTGCCAGCAGCCCGGGGATCGGACAGGGACTCAATAGGGCTGGGGATAATGAGCAGTTCTTC.

There are many counts of this clonotype. The V call is TRBV2, the J call TRBJ1-1, with unresolved D. Trimming pared 3 bases from V and 0 bases from J, leaving 11 bases between. Germline CDR1 and CDR2: SNHLY and FYNNEI. The CDR3 length is 15 residues. DNA of the CDR3: TGTGCCAGCAGTGAGATTTCGTCTGTGAACACTGAAGCTTTCTTT. Its translation: CASSEISSVNTEAFF.

As for this clonotype: An end of the junction does not agree with germline; a read error may underlie this. The chain carries TRBV19 and TRBJ1-5; TRBD1 matches at 10 bases. There are 16 residues in the CDR3. Looked up from germline, CDR1 is LNHDA and CDR2 is SQIVND (reference sequence). Here the CDR3 DNA reads TGTGCCAGTAGTATAGGGGACAGGGGAAGGTATCAGCCCCGGCATTTT. This sequence encodes CASSIGDRGRYQPRHF.

This clonotype was counted ten times or more. The V and J genes are TRBV5-6 and TRBJ1-1; no reliable D call. The germline V gene has CDR1 SGHDT and CDR2 YYEEEE. CDR3 length: 14 amino acids. V lost 4 bases and J 2 bases, leaving 12 bases between the germline ends. CDR3: CASSGEVPNTEAFF. DNA of the CDR3: TGTGCCAGCAGCGGTGAGGTACCTAACACTGAAGCTTTCTTT.

The CDR3 is CASRRGLDIQYF. CDR3 sequence (DNA): TGTGCCAGCAGAAGGGGGCTCGACATTCAGTACTTC. The genes are TRBV6-2 or TRBV6-3 and TRBJ2-4, with 7 positions matching TRBD1. CDR3 size: 12 residues. Germline V gives CDR1 MNHEY, CDR2 SVGEGT. V was pared by 6 bases and J by 8 bases, with 4 bases of the junction left unmatched.

This clonotype was seen ten or more times. The chain combines TRBV6-5 with TRBJ1-3; D unclear. Trimming shortened V by 2 bases and J by 0 bases, and 5 bases separated the two germline ends. The CDR3 covers 14 residues. Per germline, CDR1 MNHEY and CDR2 SVGAGI. DNA for the CDR3: TGTGCCAGCAGTTACGGTGGCTCTGGAAACACCATATATTTT. This encodes CASSYGGSGNTIYF.

This clonotype was counted at least ten times. J is TRBJ1-4 and V is TRBV9; D is unclear. V was cut by 0 bases and J by 0 bases, with 9 bases left in between. The germline V gene encodes CDR1 SGDLS and CDR2 YYNGEE. CDR3 size: 16 residues. Written as DNA, the CDR3 is TGTGCCAGCAGCGTAGGAACAGACTCAACTAATGAAAAACTGTTTTTT. The encoded protein is CASSVGTDSTNEKLFF.

The chain's CDR3 is CAISQVPRDTGELFF. CDR3 bases: TGTGCCATCAGCCAGGTCCCCAGGGACACCGGGGAGCTGTTTTTT. This sequence joins TRBV10-3 and TRBJ2-2, with D possibly matching TRBD1 (5 bases). With 6 bases removed from V and 3 bases from J, the gap between germline ends came to 14 bases. The CDR3 contains 15 residues. Germline CDR1 ENHRY, CDR2 SYGVKD.

At least ten counts were recorded for this clonotype. The rearrangement uses TRBV3-1 and TRBJ2-3; D is perhaps TRBD1 (5 bases). Germline-derived CDR1 and CDR2 are LGHDT and YNNKEL (reference sequence). The CDR3 has 15 amino acids. V lost 3 bases to trimming and J lost 1 base, with 11 bases between them. The CDR3 reads CASSQIWGGTDTQYF. The CDR3 DNA sequence: TGTGCCAGCAGCCAGATATGGGGCGGCACAGATACGCAGTATTTT.

This clonotype has just a few counts. The gene calls are TRBV7-2 and TRBJ2-2; 10 nucleotides line up with TRBD2. V was clipped by 3 bases and J by 7 bases; unmatched bases: 11. Germline values: CDR1 SGHTA, CDR2 FQGNSA. This CDR3 spans 17 amino acids. The CDR3 is CASSLFLAGALGGELFF. In DNA, the CDR3 is TGTGCCAGCAGCTTGTTTCTAGCGGGGGCCCTCGGCGGGGAGCTGTTTTTT. Drawing the rest from reference TRBV7-2 and TRBJ2-2, the complete variable domain is GAGVSQSPSNKVTEKGKDVELRCDPISGHTALYWYRQSLGQGLEFLIYFQGNSAPDKSGLPSDRFSAERTGGSVSTLTIQRTQQEDSAVYLCASSLFLAGALGGELFFGEGSRLTVL.

This clonotype was seen at least ten times. The chain carries TRBV5-5 and TRBJ1-2; 7 bases match TRBD1. The V gene end was trimmed by 1 base and the J gene end by 2 bases; junction bases not matched to a gene: 5. This CDR3 is built from 15 residues. Per germline, CDR1 SGHKS and CDR2 YYEKEE (reference sequence). The CDR3 is CASSLRDSRNYGYTF. The CDR3 DNA is TGTGCCAGCAGCTTGAGGGACAGCCGAAACTATGGCTACACCTTC.

V is TRBV6-2 or TRBV6-3 and J is TRBJ1-5; no firm D call. Germline V gives CDR1 MNHEY, CDR2 SVGEGT. The germline V and J ends were trimmed by 7 bases and 4 bases, with 11 bases remaining between them. The CDR3 extends over 13 amino acids. This CDR3 is CASMEQPNQPQHF. The CDR3 bases are TGTGCCAGCATGGAACAGCCGAATCAGCCCCAGCATTTT.

The sample holds many counts of this clonotype. This chain links TRBV28 with TRBJ1-1; D remains unclear. V was clipped by 6 bases and J by 4 bases, with 12 bases between them. Germline V gene data show CDR1 as MDHEN and CDR2 as SYDVKM. CDR3 size: 13 residues. DNA of the CDR3: TGTGCCAGCAGCTTAACTCTGAGCACTGAAGCTTTCTTT. Its translation is CASSLTLSTEAFF.

Details on this clonotype: This may arise from a read error, as a much more abundant clone is one base away. The chain has TRBV7-2 and TRBJ1-2; D might be TRBD1 (5 bases). Germline loops: CDR1 SGHTA, CDR2 FQGNSA. The V end lost 5 bases, the J end lost 5 bases, and 21 bases lay between the germline ends. The CDR3 contains 16 residues. The CDR3 spells CASSPGGSIGKYGYTF. CDR3 sequence (DNA): TGTGCCAGCAGCCCTGGGGGGTCGATAGGGAAATATGGCTACACCTTC. The entire variable domain, with the rest obtained from reference TRBV7-2 and TRBJ1-2, is as follows: GAGVSQSPSNKVTEKGKDVELRCDPISGHTALYWYRQSLGQGLEFLIYFQGNSAPDKSGLPSDRFSAERTGGSVSTLTIQRTQQEDSAVYLCASSPGGSIGKYGYTFGSGTRLTVV.

Many counts were recorded for this clonotype. The rearrangement joins TRBV11-2 to TRBJ2-7, with D possibly TRBD2 on 6 matching bases. Trimming stripped 5 bases from V and 4 bases from J, with 18 bases between. This CDR3 has 15 residues. The V gene's germline CDR1 is SGHAT and CDR2 FQNNGV. The CDR3 nucleotides are TGTGCCAGCAGCCATACTCCGCGGGGCTCTTACGAGCAGTACTTC. Its protein product is CASSHTPRGSYEQYF.

In its sample, this clonotype was seen a few times. CDR3 sequence (DNA): TGTGCCAGCAGCTTATTGGCTAGTCCCACCGGGGAGCTGTTTTTT. Residues: CASSLLASPTGELFF. V usage is TRBV7-3 and J usage is TRBJ2-2; D unresolved. The CDR3 has 15 residues. Germline V CDR1 and CDR2: SGHTA, FQGTGA. Trimming took off 2 bases at V and 4 bases at J, with 11 bases between the two ends. Using reference TRBV7-3 and TRBJ2-2 for the parts outside the CDR3, the full variable domain is GAGVSQTPSNKVTEKGKYVELRCDPISGHTALYWYRQSLGQGPEFLIYFQGTGAADDSGLPNDRFFAVRPEGSVSTLKIQRTERGDSAVYLCASSLLASPTGELFFGEGSRLTVL.

Only a few counts were recorded for this clonotype. J is TRBJ2-7 and V is TRBV4-1, with D possibly being TRBD1 or TRBD2 (7 bases each). This CDR3 has 17 residues. CDR1 is MGHRA, CDR2 YSYEKL, per germline. V lost 2 bases and J lost 3, with 20 bases in between. The CDR3, as DNA: TGCGCCAGCAGCCAAACGACCCTCGCGGGGGACAGCTACGAGCAGTACTTC. It encodes CASSQTTLAGDSYEQYF.

This clonotype was seen many times. The V and J genes are TRBV28 and TRBJ2-7; 10 nucleotides line up with TRBD2. This CDR3 contains 15 residues. J lost 2 bases, V lost 7 bases, and 8 bases had no gene match. CDR1 and CDR2 (germline): MDHEN, SYDVKM. CDR3 nucleotides: TGTGCCAGCAATGCTAGCGGGGGCCCAACCTACGAGCAGTACTTC. This gives the protein CASNASGGPTYEQYF.

Ten or more counts support this clonotype. The CDR3 region has the DNA TGTGCCAGCAGCTTAGAGGCAGGGACGGTGGAAAAACTGTTTTTT. Translating gives CASSLEAGTVEKLFF. The chain employs TRBV11-3 and TRBJ1-4; TRBD1 might be the D (5 bases). Trimming pared 0 bases from V and 8 bases from J, leaving 13 bases between. CDR3 length: 15 residues. Germline V gene data show CDR1 as SGHNT and CDR2 as YENEEA.

This clonotype was detected many times. The chain recombines TRBV18 with TRBJ1-1; D remains ambiguous. Germline V gene sequence: CDR1 KGHSH, CDR2 LQKENI. V was cut by 0 bases and J by 4 bases, with 12 bases left in between. The CDR3 consists of 15 residues. CDR3 amino acids: CASSPPASRSTEAFF. The DNA for the CDR3 is TGTGCCAGCTCACCACCCGCGAGTCGGAGCACTGAAGCTTTCTTT.

This clonotype was detected many times. The chain employs TRBV2 and TRBJ1-1; D unresolved. The germline V gene encodes CDR1 SNHLY and CDR2 FYNNEI. This CDR3 region has 12 residues. Trimming left V 0 bases short and J 6 bases short, with 5 bases between. The CDR3 is CASSEAQAEAFF. The DNA for the CDR3 is TGTGCCAGCAGTGAAGCGCAGGCTGAAGCTTTCTTT.

V and J are TRBV20-1 and TRBJ1-1; D is possibly TRBD1 (6 bases). The CDR3 has 16 amino acids. The germline CDR1 and CDR2 sequences are DFQATT and SNEGSKA (reference sequence). V was cut by 4 bases and J by 1 base, with 19 bases left in between. Written as DNA, the CDR3 is TGCAGTGCTAAGGGGGTGGCGGGGCAGCAGAACACTGAAGCTTTCTTT. Amino acids: CSAKGVAGQQNTEAFF.

This clonotype has a count of ten or more. The chain couples TRBV5-1 to TRBJ1-1; 7 nucleotides match TRBD1. The CDR3 is made up of 14 amino acids. The V gene's germline CDR1 is SGHRS and CDR2 YFSETQ. V lost 6 bases to trimming and J lost 3 bases; unmatched junction nucleotides: 8. For the CDR3, the DNA is TGCGCCAGCAACCCGGGACAGACTTACACTGAAGCTTTCTTT. This encodes CASNPGQTYTEAFF.

This clonotype was recorded at least ten times. This chain joins TRBV12-3 or TRBV12-4 and TRBJ1-5; TRBD1 agrees at 7 bases. There are 15 residues in the CDR3. J gave up 1 base and V 10 bases, and 10 bases lay outside the gene matches. The CDR3 here is CATGETGQSNQPQHF. CDR3 nucleotides: TGTGCCACCGGAGAGACGGGACAGAGCAATCAGCCCCAGCATTTT.